These 31 T cell receptor beta chains share one sample of origin, sequenced in a study of cytomegalovirus exposure and HLA in healthy donors. Only in-frame clones appear in the TCRdb table, and some are missing; sequencing was by immunoSEQ multiplex PCR. The repertoire includes about 170,000 clones, 75% to 90% of them detected once, and approximately 2% sits in the top ten. The specimen sequenced was PBMCs. The receptors come from a woman younger than 35 in good health and CMV-seronegative.

The V call is TRBV2, the J call TRBJ1-2; D may be TRBD1 (5 bases). Trimming left V 2 bases short and J 0 bases short, with 10 bases between. The germline V gene encodes CDR1 SNHLY and CDR2 FYNNEI. The CDR3 covers 15 residues. CDR3 amino acids: CASSEKTGANYGYTF. The CDR3 nucleotides read TGTGCCAGCAGTGAAAAAACAGGAGCTAACTATGGCTACACCTTC. The full variable domain, completed using reference TRBV2 and TRBJ1-2, is EPEVTQTPSHQVTQMGQEVILRCVPISNHLYFYWYRQILGQKVEFLVSFYNNEISEKSEIFDDQFSVERPDGSNFTLKIRSTKLEDSAMYFCASSEKTGANYGYTFGSGTRLTVV.

In its sample, this clone was seen once. The genes are TRBV18 and TRBJ1-5; no clear D gene. V lost 3 bases and J 5 bases, leaving 11 bases between the germline ends. The CDR3 extends over 14 amino acids. Per germline, CDR1 KGHSH and CDR2 LQKENI. The CDR3 reads CASSPTELDQPQHF. For the CDR3, the DNA is TGTGCCAGCTCACCCACAGAGCTCGATCAGCCCCAGCATTTT. The full variable domain, its missing parts supplied by reference TRBV18 and TRBJ1-5, is NAGVMQNPRHLVRRRGQEARLRCSPMKGHSHVYWYRQLPEEGLKFMVYLQKENIIDESGMPKERFSAEFPKEGPSILRIQQVVRGDSAAYFCASSPTELDQPQHFGDGTRLSIL.

The chain links TRBV10-3 to TRBJ2-7; D perhaps matches TRBD2 (6 bases). The V end was cut by 7 bases, the J end by 5 bases, with 12 bases between. Germline V gene lookup returns CDR1 ENHRY and CDR2 SYGVKD. This CDR3 has 12 residues. The CDR3: CAITRGGDEQYF. CDR3 in DNA: TGTGCCATCACGAGGGGAGGCGACGAGCAGTACTTC.

The genes are TRBV27 and TRBJ2-3, with 8 nucleotides matching TRBD1. Germline CDR1 reads MNHEY; CDR2 reads SMNVEV (reference sequence). Trimming removed 6 bases from V and 1 base from J; junction bases left unmatched: 3. The CDR3 spans 14 residues. The chain's CDR3 is CASSHRGGTDTQYF. CDR3 in DNA: TGTGCCAGCAGCCACAGGGGGGGCACAGATACGCAGTATTTT.

This chain connects TRBV9 to TRBJ1-6; D not resolved. Trimming removed 0 bases at V and 0 bases at J, with 4 bases between. CDR1 and CDR2 (germline): SGDLS, YYNGEE. The CDR3 is 15 amino acids. The CDR3 region has the DNA TGTGCCAGCAGCGTAGTCGGCTCCTATAATTCACCCCTCCACTTT. Protein product: CASSVVGSYNSPLHF.

The chain employs TRBV18 and TRBJ1-3; D unresolved. Germline assignment: CDR1 KGHSH and CDR2 LQKENI. Between the trimmed V and J ends, which lost 1 base and 0 bases, there was a span of 7 bases. This CDR3 region has 15 residues. The chain's CDR3 is CASSPRGDSGNTIYF. CDR3 DNA sequence: TGTGCCAGCTCACCACGAGGTGACTCTGGAAACACCATATATTTT.

The CDR3 sequence is CASSHDRGYGYTF. In DNA form, the CDR3 reads TGTGCCAGCAGTCACGACAGGGGCTATGGCTACACCTTC. V and J are TRBV27 and TRBJ1-2, with 8 bases identical to TRBD1. CDR3 size: 13 residues. The V segment lost 5 bases and the J segment 4 bases; nucleotides outside the gene matches: 3. Germline CDR1 reads MNHEY; CDR2 reads SMNVEV (reference sequence).

The V call is TRBV5-6, the J call TRBJ1-5; weak D call: TRBD1 (5 bases). Trimming removed 4 bases from V and 0 bases from J, with 8 bases in between. The germline V gene has CDR1 SGHDT and CDR2 YYEEEE. The CDR3 consists of 14 residues. The DNA for the CDR3 is TGTGCCAGCAGCGCAGGGTATAGCAATCAGCCCCAGCATTTT. Translating gives CASSAGYSNQPQHF.

The V gene is TRBV7-8, the J gene TRBJ1-5; the match to TRBD1 covers 7 bases. Germline CDR1 reads SGHVS; CDR2 reads FQNEAQ. CDR3 length: 17 residues. The V and J ends lost 3 bases and 0 bases, in that order; junction bases with no gene match: 8. For the CDR3, the DNA is TGTGCCAGCAGCTTGTCCGGGACAGCCTATAGCAATCAGCCCCAGCATTTT. Its protein product is CASSLSGTAYSNQPQHF. Variable domain in full (rest from reference TRBV7-8 and TRBJ1-5): GAGVSQSPRYKVAKRGQDVALRCDPISGHVSLFWYQQALGQGPEFLTYFQNEAQLDKSGLPSDRFFAERPEGSVSTLKIQRTQQEDSAVYLCASSLSGTAYSNQPQHFGDGTRLSIL.

This clone appeared once. V is TRBV5-4 and J is TRBJ1-1, with a possible D match to TRBD1 (5 bases). Germline V gene data show CDR1 as SGHNT and CDR2 as YYREEE (reference sequence). The V gene lost 2 bases and the J gene lost 2 bases, with 16 bases spanning the gap. This CDR3 has 16 residues. CDR3 amino acids: CASSFGIGRGNTEAFF. As DNA, the CDR3 is TGTGCCAGCAGCTTTGGAATTGGGAGGGGCAACACTGAAGCTTTCTTT. Full variable domain (remainder filled in from reference TRBV5-4 and TRBJ1-1): ETGVTQSPTHLIKTRGQQVTLRCSSQSGHNTVSWYQQALGQGPQFIFQYYREEENGRGNFPPRFSGLQFPNYSSELNVNALELDDSALYLCASSFGIGRGNTEAFFGQGTRLTVV.

This clone was observed a few times. This sequence joins TRBV11-3 and TRBJ2-7; possible D gene TRBD2, 5 bases. The germline V and J ends were trimmed by 5 bases and 4 bases, with 12 bases remaining between them. This CDR3 spans 13 amino acids. Germline loops: CDR1 SGHNT, CDR2 YENEEA. The CDR3, as DNA: TGTGCCAGCAGCCTAGGAGAGGGTTACGAGCAGTACTTC. Translation gives CASSLGEGYEQYF. Full variable domain (rest looked up from reference TRBV11-3 and TRBJ2-7): EAGVVQSPRYKIIEKKQPVAFWCNPISGHNTLYWYLQNLGQGPELLIRYENEEAVDDSQLPKDRFSAERLKGVDSTLKIQPAELGDSAVYLCASSLGEGYEQYFGPGTRLTVT.

This chain links TRBV29-1 with TRBJ2-1; TRBD2 aligns across 14 bases. The V gene's germline CDR1 is SQVTM and CDR2 ANQGSEA. This CDR3 comprises 14 residues. V was clipped by 6 bases and J by 7 bases; unmatched bases: 5. CDR3 nucleotide sequence: TGCAGCGTGATAGGACTAGCGGGAGGAAATGAGCAGTTCTTC. This encodes CSVIGLAGGNEQFF.

V gene TRBV5-1 combines with J gene TRBJ2-3; 8 nucleotides align to TRBD2. V shed 3 bases and J 3 bases; nucleotides not matched to a gene: 15. The CDR3 is made up of 18 amino acids. Looked up from germline, CDR1 is SGHRS and CDR2 is YFSETQ. This CDR3 is CASSWRISGAGETDTQYF. CDR3 DNA sequence: TGCGCCAGCAGCTGGAGGATCAGTGGAGCGGGGGAAACAGATACGCAGTATTTT.

The rearrangement links TRBV19 to TRBJ2-3, with 10 bases lining up with TRBD1. J lost 4 bases, V lost 7 bases, and 8 bases had no gene match. This CDR3 spans 15 amino acids. Germline V CDR1 and CDR2: LNHDA, SQIVND (reference sequence). CDR3: CASNDGQGGSDTQYF. CDR3 bases: TGTGCCAGTAACGACGGACAGGGGGGTTCAGATACGCAGTATTTT.

This chain joins TRBV21-1 and TRBJ2-7; the DNA was not used to check the table's D call, TRBD1. TRBV21-1 represents a pseudogene. This CDR3 region has 15 residues. The CDR3: CASNPPTGNVYEQYF. CDR3 bases: TGTGCCAGCAACCCACCGACAGGGAACGTCTACGAGCAGTACTTC.

V usage is TRBV7-9 and J usage is TRBJ2-1, with D possibly matching TRBD1 (6 bases). CDR3 size: 16 residues. The germline V gene encodes CDR1 SEHNR and CDR2 FQNEAQ (reference sequence). V was clipped by 1 base and J by 5 bases, with 15 bases between them. The CDR3 here is CASSLGTAKGDNEQFF. The CDR3 nucleotides read TGTGCCAGCAGCTTAGGGACAGCGAAGGGGGACAATGAGCAGTTCTTC.

J is TRBJ2-5 and V is TRBV11-2; TRBD2 agrees at 15 bases. CDR3 length: 17 residues. The ends lost 6 bases at V and 2 bases at J; junction bases unmatched: 7. Germline V gene sequence: CDR1 SGHAT, CDR2 FQNNGV. CDR3: CASSLWGTSGGQETQYF. The CDR3 nucleotides are TGTGCCAGCAGTCTTTGGGGGACTAGCGGGGGGCAAGAGACCCAGTACTTC. Together with reference TRBV11-2 and TRBJ2-5, the CDR3 gives the full variable domain: EAGVAQSPRYKIIEKRQSVAFWCNPISGHATLYWYQQILGQGPKLLIQFQNNGVVDDSQLPKDRFSAERLKGVDSTLKIQPAKLEDSAVYLCASSLWGTSGGQETQYFGPGTRLLVL.

This clone was found once. The chain joins TRBV19 to TRBJ1-2; TRBD1 might be the D (6 bases). Trimming pared 5 bases from V and 6 bases from J, leaving 31 bases between. The CDR3 is made up of 19 amino acids. CDR1 and CDR2 (germline): LNHDA, SQIVND (reference sequence). The CDR3, as DNA: TGTGCCAGTAGTCAAGTCCAACGGACAGTGGTTCTCAGACGTGATGGCTACACCTTC. Protein product: CASSQVQRTVVLRRDGYTF.

This clone was observed a single time. The rearrangement uses TRBV4-1 and TRBJ2-4; 8 bases are shared with TRBD1. In germline, CDR1 is MGHRA, CDR2 YSYEKL. J was trimmed by 5 bases and V by 4 bases; bases with no gene match: 13. This CDR3 spans 17 amino acids. The CDR3 here is CASSRRNNRGAENIQYF. In DNA, the CDR3 is TGCGCCAGCAGCCGCCGAAACAACAGGGGGGCCGAAAACATTCAGTACTTC.

This clone was seen a handful of times. J is TRBJ1-2 and V is TRBV19, with TRBD1 matching 10 bases. In germline, CDR1 is LNHDA, CDR2 SQIVND (reference sequence). The CDR3 has 14 amino acids. Trimming took 8 bases from V and 2 from J; bases not matched to a gene: 5. As DNA, the CDR3 is TGTGCCAGTCAAGGGACAGGGGCGAACTATGGCTACACCTTC. It specifies CASQGTGANYGYTF.

The chain uses TRBV19 and TRBJ2-5; 8 nucleotides match TRBD2. The ends lost 6 bases at V and 7 bases at J; junction bases unmatched: 10. The CDR3 runs to 14 residues. In germline, CDR1 is LNHDA, CDR2 SQIVND (reference sequence). The CDR3 nucleotides read TGTGCCAGTAGGGAGGCCGGACTAGCAGGGACCCAGTACTTC. Its translation is CASREAGLAGTQYF.

The chain recombines TRBV5-8 with TRBJ2-4; D is undetermined. CDR1 is SGHTS and CDR2 is YDEGEE in the germline V gene. The V end was cut by 6 bases, the J end by 0 bases, with 16 bases between. The CDR3 runs to 16 residues. The CDR3 region is CASTLGVPKAKNIQYF. In nucleotides, the CDR3 is TGTGCCAGCACCCTTGGAGTGCCAAAAGCCAAAAACATTCAGTACTTC.

The rearrangement links TRBV6-1 to TRBJ2-3; D is undetermined. Per germline, CDR1 MNHNS and CDR2 SASEGT. Between the trimmed V and J ends, which lost 7 bases and 0 bases, there was a span of 14 bases. The CDR3 is made up of 15 amino acids. The CDR3 DNA reads TGTGCCAGCAATGGAGACCCCTCCAGCACAGATACGCAGTATTTT. As protein: CASNGDPSSTDTQYF.

The gene calls are TRBV6-1 and TRBJ2-5; D possibly corresponds to TRBD1 (7 bases). The ends were cut back, 8 bases at V and 5 bases at J, with 21 bases in the middle. Germline CDR1 reads MNHNS; CDR2 reads SASEGT. The CDR3 consists of 15 residues. This CDR3 is CASGEGGTVWETQYF. DNA of the CDR3: TGTGCCAGCGGGGAAGGAGGGACAGTATGGGAGACCCAGTACTTC.

The V call is TRBV5-4, the J call TRBJ2-1; the match to TRBD1 covers 9 bases. There are 14 residues in the CDR3. The trim removed 2 bases at V and 8 bases at J, leaving 5 bases unmatched. CDR1 and CDR2 (germline): SGHNT, YYREEE (reference sequence). CDR3 bases: TGTGCCAGCAGCTTTACAGGGGGCGTAGATGAGCAGTTCTTC. Its translation: CASSFTGGVDEQFF.

This clone was seen only once. The chain recombines TRBV30 with TRBJ1-3; D is unclear. V gave up 0 bases and J gave up 2 bases, with 11 bases separating them. The CDR3 runs 15 residues. CDR1 is GTSNPN and CDR2 is SVGIG in the germline V gene (reference sequence). The CDR3 DNA reads TGTGCCTGGAGTGTATCACCCAGGACTGGAAACACCATATATTTT. This gives the protein CAWSVSPRTGNTIYF.

This sequence joins TRBV25-1 and TRBJ1-4; 7 bases align to TRBD1. The CDR3 has 15 amino acids. V dropped 2 bases and J dropped 13; count of bases not matched to a gene: 13. Looked up from germline, CDR1 is MGHDK and CDR2 is SYGVNS. The CDR3 region is CASSEGSGQKKILFF. The CDR3 DNA reads as TGTGCCAGCAGTGAAGGTTCGGGACAGAAGAAGATACTGTTTTTT.

V usage is TRBV5-1 and J usage is TRBJ1-1; 7 bases are shared with TRBD1. Germline V gives CDR1 SGHRS, CDR2 YFSETQ. The CDR3 extends over 13 amino acids. V lost 5 bases and J lost 9; bases outside the gene matches: 10. CDR3 in DNA: TGCGCCAGCAGGGCCACCGACAGGGAAAAAGCTTTCTTT. Protein: CASRATDREKAFF.

This clone was observed a handful of times. The genes are TRBV10-3 and TRBJ2-3; 8 nucleotides agree with TRBD2. The V segment lost 8 bases and the J segment 2 bases; nucleotides outside the gene matches: 6. CDR1 and CDR2 (germline): ENHRY, SYGVKD. The CDR3 covers 14 residues. CDR3 DNA sequence: TGTGCCATCGCCACGGGGGGGGACACAGATACGCAGTATTTT. It codes for CAIATGGDTDTQYF.

The V call is TRBV5-1, the J call TRBJ2-1; 12 nucleotides agree with TRBD2. With 7 bases clipped from V and 9 bases from J, the junction kept 14 bases outside the gene matches. This CDR3 contains 16 residues. Per the germline V gene, CDR1 is SGHRS and CDR2 is YFSETQ. CDR3 in amino acids: CASATLTSGRGSEQFF. CDR3 in DNA: TGCGCCAGCGCGACCTTGACTAGCGGGAGAGGTAGTGAGCAGTTCTTC.

The gene calls are TRBV7-3 and TRBJ1-1; no clear D gene. Germline CDR1 is SGHTA and CDR2 is FQGTGA. The CDR3 loop spans 15 amino acids. V was pared by 5 bases and J by 1 base, with 14 bases between. The CDR3 loop is CASSPSGGKNTEAFF. The CDR3 DNA reads TGTGCCAGCAGCCCTTCGGGAGGGAAGAACACTGAAGCTTTCTTT.